This is a list of T cell receptor beta chains from one sample in a study of blood T cell repertoires in COVID-19. Using immunoSEQ multiplex PCR, the repertoire was profiled, and TCRdb retains in-frame clones only, with some absent. This repertoire shows around 270,000 clones, 85% to 90% found once; its top ten account for roughly 4.9%. Sequencing was carried out using peripheral blood. These receptors were obtained from a woman aged 60 to 75 with COVID-19, enrolled during active disease. Each CDR3 is given with its conserved first and last residue. Fields, in order: J gene, clone size, D gene, V gene, CDR3 protein, CDR3 DNA. A D gene is named only where the DNA matches it firmly. For some rows the clone size is stated as once, few or many, or as a class when expanded; others skip it.

TRBJ2-2 once TRBD1 TRBV13 CASSSRTGGAGELFF TGTGCCAGCAGCTCCCGGACAGGGGGCGCCGGGGAGCTGTTTTTT
TRBJ2-4 NA NA TRBV27 CASSSYRVDKNIQYF TGTGCCAGCAGTTCTTACAGGGTAGACAAAAACATTCAGTACTTC
TRBJ2-5 once TRBD1 TRBV15 CATSKRTGAQETQYF TGTGCCACCAGCAAGAGAACAGGGGCACAAGAGACCCAGTACTTC
TRBJ1-2 NA NA TRBV6-5 CASSYSGGIYGYTF TGTGCCAGCAGTTACTCGGGGGGGATCTATGGCTACACCTTC
TRBJ2-6 NA TRBD1 TRBV27 CASSLSSGTGGSSGANVLTF TGTGCCAGCAGTTTATCGTCGGGGACAGGGGGATCTTCTGGGGCCAACGTCCTGACTTTC
TRBJ2-7 NA NA TRBV29-1 CSVGTGSYEQYF TGCAGCGTTGGTACAGGGTCCTACGAGCAGTACTTC
TRBJ1-3 NA TRBD1 TRBV7-8 CASSPDRGSGNTIYF TGTGCCAGCAGCCCTGACAGGGGGTCTGGAAACACCATATATTTT
TRBJ1-1 NA NA TRBV5-6 CASSAGGNTEAFF TGTGCCAGCAGCGCCGGGGGGAACACTGAAGCTTTCTTT
TRBJ1-6 NA TRBD1 TRBV3-1/TRBV3-2 CASSRRTGSGSPLHF TGTGCCAGCAGCCGAAGGACAGGGTCGGGGTCACCCCTCCACTTT
TRBJ2-7 few TRBD1 TRBV7-9 CASSLSGQGPYEQYF TGTGCCAGCAGCTTATCGGGACAGGGCCCCTACGAGCAGTACTTC
TRBJ2-7 NA TRBD1 TRBV19 CATRQGASSEQYF TGTGCCACCCGACAGGGGGCAAGCTCCGAGCAGTACTTC
TRBJ2-5 few NA TRBV7-4 CASNHRARKGKETQYF TGTGCCAGCAACCACAGGGCTAGGAAAGGGAAAGAGACCCAGTACTTC
TRBJ1-3 NA NA TRBV27 CASSLNRAGNTIYF TGTGCCAGCAGTTTAAATCGTGCGGGAAACACCATATATTTT
TRBJ2-7 NA TRBD2 TRBV3-1/TRBV3-2 CASSQDPASGRGYEQYF TGTGCCAGCAGCCAAGACCCCGCTAGCGGGAGGGGCTACGAGCAGTACTTC
TRBJ2-6 NA TRBD2 TRBV19 CASRTVSGRAFSGANVLTF TGTGCCAGTAGAACGGTTAGCGGGAGGGCCTTTTCTGGGGCCAACGTCCTGACTTTC
TRBJ2-5 NA TRBD1 TRBV11-3 CASSRPGQQETQYF TGTGCCAGCAGCCGACCGGGACAGCAAGAGACCCAGTACTTC
TRBJ1-5 NA NA TRBV29-1 CSVAGRGQPQHF TGCAGCGTTGCAGGGAGGGGCCAGCCCCAGCATTTT
TRBJ2-3 NA NA TRBV3-1/TRBV3-2 CASSQDALVVDTQYF TGTGCCAGCAGCCAAGACGCGCTAGTTGTAGATACGCAGTATTTT
TRBJ1-4 NA NA TRBV19 CASRDREKLFF TGTGCCAGTAGAGACAGGGAAAAACTGTTTTTT
TRBJ2-3 once NA TRBV7-2 CASSPGNTGWMDTQYF TGTGCCAGCAGCCCCGGAAACACGGGGTGGATGGATACGCAGTATTTT
TRBJ2-3 NA TRBD1 TRBV18 CASSPRDRGTQYF TGTGCCAGCTCACCGCGGGACAGGGGTACGCAGTATTTT
TRBJ2-7 NA TRBD2 TRBV6-5 CASSRGSSYEQYF TGTGCCAGCAGTCGCGGGAGCTCCTACGAGCAGTACTTC
TRBJ1-1 NA NA TRBV6-5 CASSYQGFLTEAFF TGTGCCAGCAGTTACCAGGGGTTTCTCACTGAAGCTTTCTTT
TRBJ2-1 few TRBD2 TRBV28 CASTLIGTSGTGEQFF TGTGCCAGCACTTTGATCGGGACTAGCGGGACGGGTGAGCAGTTCTTC
TRBJ2-1 NA TRBD2 TRBV29-1 CSVETGLAGDDSYNEQFF TGCAGCGTTGAAACCGGACTAGCGGGAGATGACTCCTACAATGAGCAGTTCTTC
TRBJ2-7 NA TRBD2 TRBV30 CAWSVGGSYEQYF TGTGCCTGGAGTGTGGGGGGGTCCTACGAGCAGTACTTC
TRBJ1-1 once NA TRBV7-9 CASSSPRGGAFF TGTGCCAGCAGCTCGCCCCGGGGGGGAGCTTTCTTT
TRBJ2-7 NA TRBD1 TRBV12-5 CASARDRHSVPDEQYF TGTGCTAGTGCTCGGGACAGACATTCCGTTCCCGACGAGCAGTACTTC
TRBJ1-5 NA TRBD1 TRBV7-8 CASSSQGDSNQPQHF TGTGCCAGCAGCTCTCAGGGGGATAGCAATCAGCCCCAGCATTTT
TRBJ1-2 few TRBD1 TRBV27 CATRDRAVLGGYTF TGTGCCACCCGGGACAGGGCCGTTTTGGGTGGCTACACCTTC
TRBJ2-7 NA NA TRBV30 CAWSRDRYEQYF TGTGCCTGGAGCAGGGATCGCTACGAGCAGTACTTC
TRBJ2-7 NA TRBD2 TRBV20-1 CSASRLAGETYEQYF TGCAGTGCTAGTAGGCTAGCGGGAGAGACCTACGAGCAGTACTTC
TRBJ2-1 NA TRBD1 TRBV2 CASKRGQGAYHEQFF TGTGCCAGCAAGAGGGGACAGGGGGCATACCATGAGCAGTTCTTC
TRBJ2-2 NA TRBD1 TRBV7-9 CASSLAGGAGGNTGELFF TGTGCCAGCAGCTTAGCAGGGGGCGCAGGAGGGAACACCGGGGAGCTGTTTTTT
TRBJ2-3 NA NA TRBV12-5 CASGLYLTDTQYF TGTGCTAGTGGACTGTACCTCACAGATACGCAGTATTTT
TRBJ1-6 NA TRBD1 TRBV5-4 CASSPVPGTGVESPLHF TGTGCCAGCAGCCCTGTCCCCGGGACAGGGGTTGAATCACCCCTCCACTTT
TRBJ1-3 NA NA TRBV29-1 CSVDTGNTIYF TGCAGCGTTGATACTGGAAACACCATATATTTT
TRBJ2-1 NA NA TRBV6-2/TRBV6-3 CASSYPGPNEQFF TGTGCCAGCAGTTACCCAGGGCCCAATGAGCAGTTCTTC
TRBJ1-5 NA NA TRBV5-6 CASSLGQVNQPQHF TGTGCCAGCAGCTTGGGACAGGTCAATCAGCCCCAGCATTTT
TRBJ2-3 few TRBD2 TRBV30 CAWALGLATSTDTQYF TGTGCCTGGGCCTTGGGACTAGCAACTAGCACAGATACGCAGTATTTT
TRBJ2-3 few TRBD1 TRBV24-1 CATSDFPGQGNTDTQYF TGTGCCACCAGTGATTTCCCGGGACAGGGCAACACAGATACGCAGTATTTT
TRBJ1-3 NA TRBD1 TRBV30 CAWNRDRSSGNTIYF TGTGCCTGGAACCGGGACAGAAGCTCTGGAAACACCATATATTTT
TRBJ2-1 many TRBD1 TRBV5-4 CASSYGTGTYNEQFF TGTGCCAGCAGTTACGGGACAGGTACATACAATGAGCAGTTCTTC
TRBJ2-1 few TRBD1 TRBV6-4 CASPSGTGGNEQFF TGTGCCAGCCCTTCCGGGACAGGGGGAAATGAGCAGTTCTTC
TRBJ1-1 NA NA TRBV7-6 CASSLGSWNTEAFF TGTGCCAGCAGCTTAGGTTCGTGGAACACTGAAGCTTTCTTT
TRBJ2-1 once TRBD2 TRBV11-3 CASSLTGGYNEQFF TGTGCCAGCAGCTTAACGGGAGGGTACAATGAGCAGTTCTTC
TRBJ1-5 NA TRBD1 TRBV30 CAWAEGASSNQPQHF TGTGCCTGGGCGGAGGGGGCCTCTAGCAATCAGCCCCAGCATTTT